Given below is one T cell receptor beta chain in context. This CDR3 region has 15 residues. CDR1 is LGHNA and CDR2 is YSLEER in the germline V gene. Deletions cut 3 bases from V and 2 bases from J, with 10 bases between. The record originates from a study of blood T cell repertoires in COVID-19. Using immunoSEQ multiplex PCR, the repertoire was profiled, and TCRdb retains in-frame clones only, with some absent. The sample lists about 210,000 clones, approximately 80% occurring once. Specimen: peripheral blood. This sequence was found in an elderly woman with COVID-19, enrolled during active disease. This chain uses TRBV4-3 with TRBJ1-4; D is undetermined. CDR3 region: CASSQIPGTNEKLFF. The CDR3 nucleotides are TGCGCCAGCAGCCAGATTCCGGGGACTAATGAAAAACTGTTTTTT.